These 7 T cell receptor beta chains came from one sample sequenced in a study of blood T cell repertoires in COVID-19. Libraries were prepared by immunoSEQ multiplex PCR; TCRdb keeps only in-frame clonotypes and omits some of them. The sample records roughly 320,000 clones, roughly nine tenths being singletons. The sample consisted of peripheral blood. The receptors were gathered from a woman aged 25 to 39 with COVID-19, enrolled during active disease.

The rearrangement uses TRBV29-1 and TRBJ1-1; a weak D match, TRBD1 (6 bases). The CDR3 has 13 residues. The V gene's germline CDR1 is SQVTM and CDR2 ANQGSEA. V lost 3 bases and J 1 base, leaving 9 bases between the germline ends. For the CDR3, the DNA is TGCAGCGTTGAGGGCAGGGGGAACACTGAAGCTTTCTTT. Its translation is CSVEGRGNTEAFF.

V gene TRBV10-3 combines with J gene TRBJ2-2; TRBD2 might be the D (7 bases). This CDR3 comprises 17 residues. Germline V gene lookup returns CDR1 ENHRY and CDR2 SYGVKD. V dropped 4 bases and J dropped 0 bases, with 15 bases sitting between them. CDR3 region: CAISGGGAIANTGELFF. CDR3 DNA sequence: TGTGCCATCAGTGGTGGGGGGGCAATCGCGAACACCGGGGAGCTGTTTTTT.

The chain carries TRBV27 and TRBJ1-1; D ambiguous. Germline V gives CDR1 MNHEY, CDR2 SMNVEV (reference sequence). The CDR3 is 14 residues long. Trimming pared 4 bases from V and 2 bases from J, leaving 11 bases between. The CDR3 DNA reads TGTGCCAGCAGTTCGTGGGGAGTAAACACTGAAGCTTTCTTT. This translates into CASSSWGVNTEAFF.

Here the CDR3 reads CASSLASAGLYGYTF. DNA for the CDR3: TGTGCCAGCAGCTTGGCTTCGGCAGGGCTCTATGGCTACACCTTC. The rearrangement links TRBV5-8 to TRBJ1-2, with a weak D call TRBD1 (5 bases). The V gene's germline CDR1 is SGHTS and CDR2 YDEGEE. Between the trimmed V and J ends, which lost 0 bases and 4 bases, there was a span of 13 bases. This CDR3 contains 15 residues.

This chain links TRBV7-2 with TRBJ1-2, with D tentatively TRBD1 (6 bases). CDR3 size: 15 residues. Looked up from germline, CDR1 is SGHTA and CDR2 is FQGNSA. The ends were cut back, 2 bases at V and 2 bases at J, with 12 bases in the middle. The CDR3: CASSLNFQGNYGYTF. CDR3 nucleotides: TGTGCCAGCAGCTTAAATTTTCAGGGGAACTATGGCTACACCTTC.

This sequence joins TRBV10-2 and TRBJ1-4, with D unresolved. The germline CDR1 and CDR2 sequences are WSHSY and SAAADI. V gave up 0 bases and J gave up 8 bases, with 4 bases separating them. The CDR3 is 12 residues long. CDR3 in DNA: TGCGCCAGCAGTGAGTCCCTAGAAAAACTGTTTTTT. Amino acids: CASSESLEKLFF.

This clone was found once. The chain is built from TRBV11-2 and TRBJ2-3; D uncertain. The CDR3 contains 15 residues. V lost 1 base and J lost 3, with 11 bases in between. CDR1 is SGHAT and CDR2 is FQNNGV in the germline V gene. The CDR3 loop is CASSLGPRVTDTQYF. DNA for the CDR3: TGTGCCAGCAGCTTAGGGCCTCGGGTAACAGATACGCAGTATTTT.